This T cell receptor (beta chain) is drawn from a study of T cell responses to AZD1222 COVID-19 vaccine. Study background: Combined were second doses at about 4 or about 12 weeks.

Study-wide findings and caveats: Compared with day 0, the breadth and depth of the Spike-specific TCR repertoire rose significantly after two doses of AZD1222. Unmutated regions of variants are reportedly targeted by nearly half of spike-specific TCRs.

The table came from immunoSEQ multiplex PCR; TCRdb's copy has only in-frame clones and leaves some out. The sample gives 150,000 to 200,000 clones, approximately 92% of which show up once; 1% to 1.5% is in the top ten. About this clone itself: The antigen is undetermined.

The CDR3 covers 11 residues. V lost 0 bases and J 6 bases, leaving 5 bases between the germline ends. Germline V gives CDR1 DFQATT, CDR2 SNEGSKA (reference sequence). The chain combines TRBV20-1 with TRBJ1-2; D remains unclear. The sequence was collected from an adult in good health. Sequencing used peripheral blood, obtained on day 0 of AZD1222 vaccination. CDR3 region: CSARDSDGYTF. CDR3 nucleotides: TGCAGTGCTAGAGACAGCGATGGCTACACCTTC.